The sample holds a few counts of the clone carrying this TCR beta chain. Its antigen is undetermined. The data originate from a study of T cell responses to AZD1222 COVID-19 vaccine. General study results and limits: The repertoires were collected only after the peak T cell response. There were vaccine-associated CD4 TCRs across spike, dominant at 160-218 and 743-854.

V lost 2 bases and J lost 2, with 9 bases in between. CDR1 and CDR2 (germline): SEHNR, FQNEAQ (reference sequence). The CDR3 spans 14 residues. Method: immunoSEQ multiplex PCR; TCRdb's copy keeps in-frame clones and lacks some. The repertoire holds more than 85,000 clones, with roughly 92% as singletons. The specimen was peripheral blood, collected 28 days after the second AZD1222 dose. This clonotype was sampled from an adult who received the AZD1222 COVID-19 vaccine. V is TRBV7-9 and J is TRBJ1-2, with a weak D call TRBD1 (5 bases). The CDR3 DNA reads TGTGCCAGCAGCTTACGTTGGGGGAACTATGGCTACACCTTC. It specifies CASSLRWGNYGYTF.